This TCR beta chain was captured by sequencing in a study of CXCR3-negative and CXCR3-positive naive CD8 T cells. The length of the CDR3 is 13 residues. The germline gives CDR1 MNHEY, CDR2 SVGAGI. The libraries of TRB cDNA were prepared using 5' RACE with UMI labels. No DNA is given; TCRdb re-called the 5' RACE reads and lists each CDR3 protein once. With 140,000 to 150,000 distinct CDR3 sequences in the sample, the ten largest clones hold over 0.25%. Details on this clonotype: The antigen is undetermined.

Study results and limitations: TRB CDR3s were more hydrophobic in CXCR3-positive than in CXCR3-negative naive cells.

The receptor was derived from a human donor in good health. Some clones in this sample may be carry-over from other donors' samples. The chain links TRBV6-5 to TRBJ1-6; TCRdb returns TRBD1, unconfirmable since there is no DNA. Sequences were obtained from naive CXCR3+ CD8+ T cells from blood. As to subset: CD45RO-CCR7+CD27+CD95- naive CD8+ T cells expressing CXCR3 (TNR3+). The CDR3 spells CASSWGAGSPLHF.